The 12 T cell receptor beta chains given below trace back to one sample, sequenced in a study of blood T cell repertoires in COVID-19. TCRdb keeps only in-frame clones here, not all; method: immunoSEQ multiplex PCR. The table shows approximately 200,000 clones, with roughly 79% occurring only once. Sequenced sample: peripheral blood. These receptors all stem from a human donor with acute or convalescent COVID-19. The donor label of this sample is uncertain.

V and J are TRBV19 and TRBJ2-7; 11 nucleotides agree with TRBD2. Unmatched junction bases numbered 5, after V lost 0 bases and J lost 10 bases. The V gene's germline CDR1 is LNHDA and CDR2 SQIVND (reference sequence). There are 14 residues in the CDR3. Here the CDR3 reads CASSIEGTSGVQYF. In DNA form, the CDR3 reads TGTGCCAGTAGTATAGAGGGGACTAGCGGAGTTCAGTACTTC. The full variable domain, its missing parts supplied by reference TRBV19 and TRBJ2-7, is DGGITQSPKYLFRKEGQNVTLSCEQNLNHDAMYWYRQDPGQGLRLIYYSQIVNDFQKGDIAEGYSVSREKKESFPLTVTSAQKNPTAFYLCASSIEGTSGVQYFGPGTRLTVT.

The genes are TRBV2 and TRBJ1-2; D is perhaps TRBD1 (5 bases). The CDR3 spans 14 residues. In germline, CDR1 is SNHLY, CDR2 FYNNEI. V was pared by 2 bases and J by 2 bases, with 9 bases between. The CDR3 loop reads CASSELRQNYGYTF. The CDR3 DNA reads as TGTGCCAGCAGTGAACTCCGACAGAACTATGGCTACACCTTC.

The rearrangement uses TRBV5-1 and TRBJ1-5; TRBD1 is a possible D gene (5 bases). The CDR3 has 16 residues. The V gene lost 4 bases and the J gene lost 3 bases, with 17 bases spanning the gap. Germline CDR1 SGHRS, CDR2 YFSETQ. CDR3 amino acids: CASSLGVDTANQPQHF. The CDR3 coding sequence is TGCGCCAGCAGCCTGGGGGTCGACACGGCCAATCAGCCCCAGCATTTT. The whole variable domain, filled in from reference TRBV5-1 and TRBJ1-5, reads KAGVTQTPRYLIKTRGQQVTLSCSPISGHRSVSWYQQTPGQGLQFLFEYFSETQRNKGNFPGRFSGRQFSNSRSEMNVSTLELGDSALYLCASSLGVDTANQPQHFGDGTRLSIL.

This rearrangement joins TRBV7-9 to TRBJ1-1; 7 nucleotides match TRBD1. There are 13 residues in the CDR3. With V trimmed by 5 bases and J by 3 bases, 3 bases remained unmatched. Germline CDR1 is SEHNR and CDR2 is FQNEAQ (reference sequence). In DNA form, the CDR3 reads TGTGCCAGCAGCCACGACAGGGACACTGAAGCTTTCTTT. It specifies CASSHDRDTEAFF.

On this clone: The sample has other DNA sequences that encode this CDR3 too. The genes are TRBV9 and TRBJ2-3; maybe TRBD2 (5 bases). CDR1 SGDLS and CDR2 YYNGEE come from the germline V gene. This CDR3 region has 12 residues. Trimming shortened V by 0 bases and J by 6 bases, and 5 bases separated the two germline ends. CDR3 amino acids: CASSVAGDTQYF. CDR3 in DNA: TGTGCCAGCAGCGTAGCGGGGGATACGCAGTATTTT.

The CDR3 bases are TGTGCCAGCAGCCGGGTGGGACTAGCGGGAGGGGATGAGCAGTTCTTC. It encodes CASSRVGLAGGDEQFF. The chain uses TRBV11-1 and TRBJ2-1; TRBD2 aligns across 16 bases. V dropped 5 bases and J dropped 8; count of bases not matched to a gene: 6. The germline V gene encodes CDR1 SGHAT and CDR2 FQDESV (reference sequence). This CDR3 has 16 amino acids.

J is TRBJ2-1 and V is TRBV11-2, with TRBD2 matching 7 bases. CDR1 is SGHAT and CDR2 is FQNNGV in the germline V gene. This CDR3 contains 16 residues. J lost 6 bases, V lost 4 bases, and 12 bases had no gene match. CDR3 in amino acids: CASSYRIGLGVNEQFF. In nucleotides, the CDR3 is TGTGCCAGCAGCTACCGAATCGGACTAGGAGTCAATGAGCAGTTCTTC. Full variable domain (outside the CDR3, taken from reference TRBV11-2 and TRBJ2-1): EAGVAQSPRYKIIEKRQSVAFWCNPISGHATLYWYQQILGQGPKLLIQFQNNGVVDDSQLPKDRFSAERLKGVDSTLKIQPAKLEDSAVYLCASSYRIGLGVNEQFFGPGTRLTVL.

This chain connects TRBV6-6 to TRBJ2-7; 9 positions match TRBD2. CDR3 length equals 15 residues. CDR1 is MNHNY, CDR2 SVGAGI, per germline (reference sequence). V lost 2 bases and J lost 2; bases outside the gene matches: 4. CDR3 bases: TGTGCCAGCAGTTACACGACTAGCGGACCCTACGAGCAGTACTTC. It encodes CASSYTTSGPYEQYF.

This clone was picked up a small number of times. The rearrangement joins TRBV27 to TRBJ2-7; weak D call: TRBD1 (6 bases). Germline-derived CDR1 and CDR2 are MNHEY and SMNVEV (reference sequence). V lost 4 bases and J lost 0, with 10 bases in between. This CDR3 is built from 14 residues. This CDR3 is CASSSLGGSYEQYF. As DNA, the CDR3 is TGTGCCAGCAGTTCGCTAGGGGGCTCCTACGAGCAGTACTTC.

The sample holds one count of this clone. This chain uses TRBV27 with TRBJ1-5; TRBD1 agrees at 9 bases. The CDR3 totals 16 residues. Germline CDR1 reads MNHEY; CDR2 reads SMNVEV (reference sequence). The ends lost 6 bases at V and 4 bases at J; junction bases unmatched: 10. CDR3 nucleotides: TGTGCCAGCAGGCCTTACGGGACAGGGTTGAATCAGCCCCAGCATTTT. Translated, it gives CASRPYGTGLNQPQHF.

This clone appeared once. The chain recombines TRBV27 with TRBJ2-7, with 11 bases aligning to TRBD2. The V and J ends lost 6 bases and 7 bases, in that order; junction bases with no gene match: 8. CDR3 size: 14 residues. Germline loops: CDR1 MNHEY, CDR2 SMNVEV (reference sequence). Written as DNA, the CDR3 is TGTGCCAGCAGCCGACTAGCGGGAAGTCAAGAGCAGTACTTC. Translated: CASSRLAGSQEQYF.

The chain employs TRBV4-1 and TRBJ2-2, with 16 bases lining up with TRBD2. Germline CDR1 MGHRA, CDR2 YSYEKL. Germline trimming cut 5 bases from V and 8 bases from J; bases unmatched to any gene: 11. The CDR3 runs 18 residues. Here the CDR3 reads CASSKGLAGGPSLGELFF. CDR3 sequence (DNA): TGCGCCAGCAGCAAGGGACTAGCGGGAGGGCCAAGTCTTGGGGAGCTGTTTTTT.